These T cell receptor beta chains were read from a single sample in a study of blood T cell repertoires in COVID-19. TCRdb keeps only in-frame clones here, not all; method: immunoSEQ multiplex PCR. This repertoire shows about 68,000 clones, about nine tenths found once; its top ten account for about 8.1%. Sequenced: peripheral blood. These receptor sequences come from a man younger than 40 with acute or convalescent COVID-19. Each CDR3 is given with its conserved first and last residue. The order of the fields is V gene, CDR3 length, D gene, J gene, clone size, CDR3 DNA, CDR3 protein. The D gene is left open where the match is weak. For some rows the clone size is stated as once, few or many, or as a class when expanded; others skip it.

v_call: TRBV9
cdr3_length: 12
d_call: NA
j_call: TRBJ1-1
clone_size: NA
cdr3_nt: TGTGCCAGCAGCTTTAATGGACTAGAAGCTTTCTTT
cdr3_aa: CASSFNGLEAFF

v_call: TRBV5-4
cdr3_length: 12
d_call: NA
j_call: TRBJ2-7
clone_size: NA
cdr3_nt: TGTGCCAGCAGCTTGGGAGGTGGGGAGCAGTACTTC
cdr3_aa: CASSLGGGEQYF

v_call: TRBV28
cdr3_length: 17
d_call: NA
j_call: TRBJ1-1
clone_size: NA
cdr3_nt: TGTGCCAGCAGCTCTACTTGGGGCGTTCTGGGGAACACTGAAGCTTTCTTT
cdr3_aa: CASSSTWGVLGNTEAFF

v_call: TRBV10-2
cdr3_length: 14
d_call: TRBD2
j_call: TRBJ2-5
clone_size: once
cdr3_nt: TGCGCCAGCAGTGAGTCGGGAGGGGCGGAGACCCAGTACTTC
cdr3_aa: CASSESGGAETQYF

v_call: TRBV28
cdr3_length: 14
d_call: NA
j_call: TRBJ1-6
clone_size: NA
cdr3_nt: TGTGCCAGCGAAGACAGGCTGGGCGATTCACCCCTCCACTTT
cdr3_aa: CASEDRLGDSPLHF

v_call: TRBV4-3
cdr3_length: 16
d_call: TRBD2
j_call: TRBJ2-3
clone_size: NA
cdr3_nt: TGCGCCAGCAGCCAAGGGGTGGGAGGGGGCACAGATACGCAGTATTTT
cdr3_aa: CASSQGVGGGTDTQYF

v_call: TRBV7-9
cdr3_length: 19
d_call: TRBD2
j_call: TRBJ2-1
clone_size: NA
cdr3_nt: TGTGCCAGCAGCCGAAAGGCCCGGACTAGCGGGAGGGCCTACAATGAGCAGTTCTTC
cdr3_aa: CASSRKARTSGRAYNEQFF

v_call: TRBV23-1
cdr3_length: 17
d_call: NA
j_call: TRBJ2-4
clone_size: NA
cdr3_nt: TGCGCCAGCAGTCAATCTAGGCCAGGGCGGCCCAAAAACATTCAGTACTTC
cdr3_aa: CASSQSRPGRPKNIQYF

v_call: TRBV21-1
cdr3_length: 13
d_call: NA
j_call: TRBJ1-4
clone_size: NA
cdr3_nt: TGTGCTCAGGGAGGGGGGCCGAGTGAAAAACTGTTTTTT
cdr3_aa: CAQGGGPSEKLFF

v_call: TRBV28
cdr3_length: 14
d_call: NA
j_call: TRBJ2-7
clone_size: medium-sized
cdr3_nt: TGTGCCAGCAGTTTACCACAGGGCTACTACGAGCAGTACTTC
cdr3_aa: CASSLPQGYYEQYF

v_call: TRBV11-2
cdr3_length: 14
d_call: TRBD2
j_call: TRBJ2-7
clone_size: NA
cdr3_nt: TGTGCCAGCAGTACGACTAGCGGGGTCTACGAGCAGTACTTC
cdr3_aa: CASSTTSGVYEQYF

v_call: TRBV9
cdr3_length: 13
d_call: TRBD2
j_call: TRBJ2-5
clone_size: NA
cdr3_nt: TGTGCCAGCAGCGTGCCGGGAGGGGAGACCCAGTACTTC
cdr3_aa: CASSVPGGETQYF

v_call: TRBV7-2
cdr3_length: 15
d_call: TRBD2
j_call: TRBJ2-1
clone_size: NA
cdr3_nt: TGTGCCAGCAGCTTAGACGGGAGGAACTACAATGAGCAGTTCTTC
cdr3_aa: CASSLDGRNYNEQFF

v_call: TRBV4-2
cdr3_length: 16
d_call: NA
j_call: TRBJ2-7
clone_size: NA
cdr3_nt: TGTGCCAGCAGCCAAGCCGGTACAGGGCGTCGGTACGAGCAGTACTTC
cdr3_aa: CASSQAGTGRRYEQYF

v_call: TRBV5-4
cdr3_length: 14
d_call: NA
j_call: TRBJ2-1
clone_size: NA
cdr3_nt: TGTGCCAGCAGCCCGTCGGACTACTACAATGAGCAGTTCTTC
cdr3_aa: CASSPSDYYNEQFF

v_call: TRBV27
cdr3_length: 14
d_call: TRBD1
j_call: TRBJ1-3
clone_size: NA
cdr3_nt: TGTGCCAGCAGCGCAGGGGGCCTTCCAAACACCATATATTTT
cdr3_aa: CASSAGGLPNTIYF

v_call: TRBV14
cdr3_length: 14
d_call: NA
j_call: TRBJ1-1
clone_size: few
cdr3_nt: TGTGCCAGCAGCCAAGCCCCGAGGACAGCTGAAGCTTTCTTT
cdr3_aa: CASSQAPRTAEAFF

v_call: TRBV10-3
cdr3_length: 13
d_call: NA
j_call: TRBJ1-2
clone_size: NA
cdr3_nt: TGTGCCATCAGTGAAGGACAGAACTATGGCTACACCTTC
cdr3_aa: CAISEGQNYGYTF

v_call: TRBV2
cdr3_length: 13
d_call: TRBD2
j_call: TRBJ2-5
clone_size: NA
cdr3_nt: TGTGCCAGCACCTCGACTAGCGATGAGACCCAGTACTTC
cdr3_aa: CASTSTSDETQYF

v_call: TRBV14
cdr3_length: 13
d_call: NA
j_call: TRBJ2-5
clone_size: NA
cdr3_nt: TGTGCCAGCAGCCAAGATCTAGTTGAGACCCAGTACTTC
cdr3_aa: CASSQDLVETQYF

v_call: TRBV6-2/TRBV6-3
cdr3_length: 17
d_call: TRBD2
j_call: TRBJ2-1
clone_size: NA
cdr3_nt: TGTGCCAGCAGCCGGACTAGCGGGAGAAGAACCTACAATGAGCAGTTCTTC
cdr3_aa: CASSRTSGRRTYNEQFF

v_call: TRBV5-5
cdr3_length: 15
d_call: TRBD1
j_call: TRBJ2-3
clone_size: NA
cdr3_nt: TGTGCCAGCAGCTTAGGGGGCCAAGGCACAGATACGCAGTATTTT
cdr3_aa: CASSLGGQGTDTQYF

v_call: TRBV30
cdr3_length: 14
d_call: NA
j_call: TRBJ1-1
clone_size: NA
cdr3_nt: TGTGCCTGGAGCTCCTCATGGGGGAGGCCTGAAGCTTTCTTT
cdr3_aa: CAWSSSWGRPEAFF

v_call: TRBV2
cdr3_length: 15
d_call: NA
j_call: TRBJ2-5
clone_size: once
cdr3_nt: TGTGCCAGCACTCTTATGGGGGCGCGAGGCGGGACCCAGTACTTC
cdr3_aa: CASTLMGARGGTQYF

v_call: TRBV2
cdr3_length: 15
d_call: TRBD2
j_call: TRBJ2-1
clone_size: NA
cdr3_nt: TGTGCCAGCACTCCGACTAGCCCTATTTACAATGAGCAGTTCTTC
cdr3_aa: CASTPTSPIYNEQFF

v_call: TRBV15
cdr3_length: 16
d_call: NA
j_call: TRBJ2-3
clone_size: NA
cdr3_nt: TGTGCCACCAGCAGAGAGGGGGGAGGCCCTCGGAATACGCAGTATTTT
cdr3_aa: CATSREGGGPRNTQYF

v_call: TRBV6-4
cdr3_length: 18
d_call: TRBD2
j_call: TRBJ2-1
clone_size: NA
cdr3_nt: TGTGCCAGCAGCCCGACTAGCGGGATATCGACGCTTTACAATGAGCAGTTCTTC
cdr3_aa: CASSPTSGISTLYNEQFF

v_call: TRBV5-5
cdr3_length: 16
d_call: NA
j_call: TRBJ2-6
clone_size: few
cdr3_nt: TGTGCCAGCAGCTTCGCCGGGAGCTCTGGGGCCAACGTCCTGACTTTC
cdr3_aa: CASSFAGSSGANVLTF